This TCR beta chain derives from a study of technical replicates of blood from a few donors. Produced via immunoSEQ multiplex PCR; TCRdb's table is partial and in-frame only. The table records just under 100,000 clones, roughly 96% of them present only once. The sequenced sample was T cells isolated from PBMCs. The sequence was obtained from a human donor in good health.

The CDR3 coding sequence is TGCGCCAGCAGCAACGGGAGGCGGGCCGGTAGCAATCAGCCCCAGCATTTT. Its protein is CASSNGRRAGSNQPQHF. The chain is built from TRBV4-1 and TRBJ1-5; D is unresolved. This CDR3 spans 17 amino acids. V was trimmed by 5 bases and J by 0 bases, leaving 17 bases between them. Germline lookup yields CDR1 MGHRA and CDR2 YSYEKL.